This paragraph reports one T cell receptor beta chain. These data originate in a study of T cells after somatic rescue of genetic block. V dropped 4 bases and J dropped 2; count of bases not matched to a gene: 3. This CDR3 contains 15 residues. The germline V gene has CDR1 WSHSY and CDR2 SAAADI. TCRdb's table, derived via immunoSEQ multiplex PCR, lists solely in-frame clones and lacks some. The sample lists roughly 55,000 clones; approximately 96% were seen once. Specimen: peripheral blood mononuclear cells (PBMCs). This clonotype was sampled from a child less than two years old. The chain has TRBV10-2 and TRBJ2-7; 12 nucleotides agree with TRBD2. The CDR3 sequence is CASSGGLAGTYEQYF. The DNA for the CDR3 is TGCGCCAGCAGTGGAGGACTAGCGGGAACCTACGAGCAGTACTTC.